Sequencing of this TCR beta chain was carried out in a study of human T cells and chemical hapten exposure. Study in general: Mainly, slight library volume differences in the pool made TCR yields vary. Findings and caveats of the study: The number of TCRs over 1 in 1000 frequency stayed unchanged after DPC.

There are a few counts of this clonotype. Its antigen is undetermined. TCRdb re-derived calls from the RACE reads in MiXCR, one entry per CDR3 protein. Of some 50,000 distinct CDR3 sequences listed, roughly 4.5% are singletons. Time point meaning: healthy volunteer bleed at 2 weeks. It was unfractionated whole blood from which total RNA was extracted. This CDR3 spans 15 amino acids. V shed 5 bases and J shed 5 bases, with 16 bases lying between them. Germline loops: CDR1 SEHNR, CDR2 FQNEAQ (reference sequence). Sequenced input: whole blood. This chain links TRBV7-9 with TRBJ2-4, with a tentative D call TRBD2 (6 bases). The TCR was taken from a female donor in good health. Some clones in this sample may be carry-over from other donors' samples. CDR3 residues: CASSPLGGPENIQYF. The CDR3 bases are TGTGCCAGCAGCCCGCTGGGGGGTCCCGAAAACATTCAGTACTTC.